The 27 T cell receptor beta chains below were found in one sample sequenced in a study of breast tumors, draining lymph nodes, adjacent tissues (dated by TCRdb to 2015 to 2016). The receptor library was made with multiplex PCR. Sequencer: Illumina HiSeq 2000. Starting from the raw public reads, TCRdb applied fastp trimming at Q25, assembled clones with MiXCR and retained in-frame beta chains. For every CDR3 protein sequence, its rows merge into one entry that carries the most common genes and DNA. The table for this sample lists over 200,000 distinct CDR3 sequences; around 32% of them were counted only once. About 1.4% of the sample lies in the top ten. The axillary draining lymph nodes of breast cancer patients were the source of the lymph node samples. The sequencing sample was made of axillary lymph node tissue. These receptors all stem from a female donor with breast cancer. Some clones in this sample may be carry-over from other donors' samples.

This clonotype was seen a few times. The genes are TRBV20-1 and TRBJ1-1; no clear D. V shed 6 bases and J shed 4 bases, with 9 bases lying between them. Germline V gives CDR1 DFQATT, CDR2 SNEGSKA (reference sequence). This CDR3 contains 11 residues. CDR3 in DNA: TGCAGTGCACCGCTGTCCACTGAAGCTTTCTTT. This translates into CSAPLSTEAFF.

Remarks on this clonotype: It may be a read error: a sequence one base away is much more abundant. V gene TRBV4-1 combines with J gene TRBJ2-1; TRBD2 matches at 9 bases. The V segment lost 0 bases and the J segment 6 bases; nucleotides outside the gene matches: 6. This CDR3 contains 16 residues. Germline V gene lookup returns CDR1 MGHRA and CDR2 YSYEKL. This chain's CDR3 is CASSQDGSGSGNEQFF. The CDR3 DNA sequence: TGCGCCAGCAGCCAAGACGGTAGCGGGAGTGGCAATGAGCAGTTCTTC.

This clonotype was observed many times. This rearrangement joins TRBV2 to TRBJ2-7; D assignment may be TRBD1 or TRBD2 (7 bases each). V was clipped by 9 bases and J by 0 bases, with 18 bases between them. This CDR3 spans 15 amino acids. Germline assignment: CDR1 SNHLY and CDR2 FYNNEI. The CDR3 region is CASEGAGVISYEQYF. CDR3 DNA: TGTGCCAGTGAGGGGGCGGGAGTGATCTCCTACGAGCAGTACTTC.

This clonotype occurred many times. The chain combines TRBV20-1 with TRBJ2-2, with 15 bases matching TRBD2. Germline CDR1 DFQATT, CDR2 SNEGSKA (reference sequence). This CDR3 spans 18 amino acids. Unmatched junction bases numbered 8, after V lost 6 bases and J lost 0 bases. For the CDR3, the DNA is TGCAGTGCCCCTCGGACTAGCGGGAGGGTAGCGAACACCGGGGAGCTGTTTTTT. As protein: CSAPRTSGRVANTGELFF.

This clonotype has at least ten counts. This sequence joins TRBV7-6 and TRBJ1-2; tentatively, D is TRBD1 (6 bases). This CDR3 is built from 13 residues. V was trimmed by 9 bases and J by 7 bases, leaving 18 bases between them. CDR1 is SGHVS, CDR2 FNYEAQ, per germline. The CDR3 bases are TGTGCCAGTGGCAGGGGCGAGGGATTTGGCTACACCTTC. Translation: CASGRGEGFGYTF.

This clonotype was seen only a few times. This clone may be a read error of a much larger clone one base away. The V call is TRBV11-3, the J call TRBJ2-1; D not certain. The CDR3 consists of 12 residues. Looked up from germline, CDR1 is SGHNT and CDR2 is YENEEA. Deletions cut 2 bases from V and 12 bases from J, with 11 bases between. The CDR3 DNA reads as TGTGCCAGCAGCTTACACGTCGATGCGCAGTTCTTC. It yields the protein CASSLHVDAQFF.

This clonotype was counted at least ten times. The genes are TRBV5-1 and TRBJ2-1; D possibly corresponds to TRBD2 (5 bases). The CDR3 has 15 residues. Deletions cut 4 bases from V and 0 bases from J, with 11 bases between. Germline V CDR1 and CDR2: SGHRS, YFSETQ. The DNA of the CDR3 is TGCGCCAGCAGCCCTGACGGGAACTCCTACAATGAGCAGTTCTTC. Translating it yields CASSPDGNSYNEQFF. Together with reference TRBV5-1 and TRBJ2-1, the CDR3 gives the full variable domain: KAGVTQTPRYLIKTRGQQVTLSCSPISGHRSVSWYQQTPGQGLQFLFEYFSETQRNKGNFPGRFSGRQFSNSRSEMNVSTLELGDSALYLCASSPDGNSYNEQFFGPGTRLTVL.

This clonotype has ten or more counts. This chain joins TRBV6-6 and TRBJ1-4; perhaps TRBD1 as D (5 bases). Germline CDR1 is MNHNY and CDR2 is SVGAGI (reference sequence). This CDR3 has 14 amino acids. V was cut by 5 bases and J by 8 bases, with 15 bases left in between. This CDR3 reads CASSQQAEGEKLFF. As DNA, the CDR3 is TGTGCCAGCAGTCAACAGGCGGAGGGGGAAAAACTGTTTTTT.

Regarding this clonotype: Just one base apart from a much larger clone, this may be a read error. The chain recombines TRBV12-5 with TRBJ2-1, with 7 positions matching TRBD2. This CDR3 region has 12 residues. Trimming cost V 3 bases and J 9 bases; bases outside gene matches: 2. Germline CDR1 and CDR2: LGHNT and FRNRAP. The CDR3 DNA reads as TGTGCTAGTGGTTTCGGGAGGTTTGAGCAGTTCTTC. It yields the protein CASGFGRFEQFF.

This clonotype came up many times. This chain uses TRBV5-6 with TRBJ1-6; D gene uncertain. V lost 1 base to trimming and J lost 6 bases, with 8 bases between them. Per germline, CDR1 SGHDT and CDR2 YYEEEE. There are 14 residues in the CDR3. The DNA for the CDR3 is TGTGCCAGCAGCTTGTACAGCTTTAATTCACCCCTCCACTTT. Protein: CASSLYSFNSPLHF. Looking up the rest from reference TRBV5-6 and TRBJ1-6 gives the full variable domain: DAGVTQSPTHLIKTRGQQVTLRCSPKSGHDTVSWYQQALGQGPQFIFQYYEEEERQRGNFPDRFSGHQFPNYSSELNVNALLLGDSALYLCASSLYSFNSPLHFGNGTRLTVT.

The chain joins TRBV29-1 to TRBJ1-3, with D perhaps matching TRBD1 (6 bases). The CDR3 loop spans 13 amino acids. V was pared by 6 bases and J by 0 bases, with 9 bases between. Germline CDR1 is SQVTM and CDR2 is ANQGSEA. CDR3 nucleotide sequence: TGCAGCGTGACAGGTCCCTCTGGAAACACCATATATTTT. Encoded protein: CSVTGPSGNTIYF.

About this clonotype: At one end, the junction sequence differs from germline, possibly due to a read error. The chain uses TRBV7-2 and TRBJ2-3; possible D gene TRBD1, 5 bases. The CDR3 runs 13 residues. CDR1 is SGHTA and CDR2 is FQGNSA in the germline V gene. The CDR3 protein is CASSLLHTGTQYF. For the CDR3, the DNA is TGTGCCAGCAGCCTGCTTCACACAGGTACGCAGTATTTC.

This clonotype was seen many times. The rearrangement joins TRBV7-8 to TRBJ2-7, with D perhaps TRBD1 (6 bases). This CDR3 is 15 amino acids long. Trimming removed 1 base from V and 0 bases from J, with 10 bases in between. Germline V gene sequence: CDR1 SGHVS, CDR2 FQNEAQ. DNA of the CDR3: TGTGCCAGCAGCTTAGTTCGGGACATCTCCTACGAGCAGTACTTC. Amino acid sequence: CASSLVRDISYEQYF.

The genes are TRBV5-1 and TRBJ1-1; 9 bases line up with TRBD1. Losses at the gene ends were 4 bases for V and 3 bases for J; bases not matched to a gene: 4. This CDR3 is 14 amino acids long. Germline values: CDR1 SGHRS, CDR2 YFSETQ. CDR3 sequence (DNA): TGCGCCAGCAGCCGACAGGGGGATGACACTGAAGCTTTCTTT. Its translation: CASSRQGDDTEAFF.

This clonotype came up many times. The chain joins TRBV20-1 to TRBJ1-2, with unresolved D. V was shortened by 6 bases and J by 8 bases, with 16 bases between the two germline ends. This CDR3 has 12 residues. CDR1 and CDR2 from the germline V gene are DFQATT and SNEGSKA (reference sequence). CDR3 residues: CSAPWPVYGYTF. CDR3 in DNA: TGCAGTGCCCCCTGGCCAGTATACGGCTACACCTTC.

There are many counts of this clonotype. The CDR3 region has the DNA TGCAGTGCTAGCGCTCGTGGGTTTTCCTACGAGCAGTACTTC. Translation: CSASARGFSYEQYF. The V call is TRBV20-1, the J call TRBJ2-7; D not resolved. Germline V lookup: CDR1 DFQATT, CDR2 SNEGSKA (reference sequence). V gave up 3 bases and J gave up 1 base, with 13 bases separating them. The CDR3 has 14 residues.

This clonotype showed up many times. V usage is TRBV20-1 and J usage is TRBJ2-1; TRBD1 or TRBD2 may be the D gene (6 bases each). The CDR3 is 14 amino acids. V lost 6 bases and J lost 0, with 12 bases in between. Germline values: CDR1 DFQATT, CDR2 SNEGSKA (reference sequence). The CDR3 DNA reads as TGCAGTGCGGGGGCGGGACGCTCCTACAATGAGCAGTTCTTC. This codes for CSAGAGRSYNEQFF.

This clonotype was observed many times. The gene calls are TRBV9 and TRBJ2-5; 13 positions agree with TRBD2. J lost 5 bases, V lost 4 bases, and 17 bases had no gene match. CDR3 length: 19 amino acids. Germline lookup yields CDR1 SGDLS and CDR2 YYNGEE. The CDR3 DNA reads as TGTGCCAGCAGCTCTACCACTAATGGACTAGCGGGAGCAGATGAGACCCAGTACTTC. It codes for CASSSTTNGLAGADETQYF.

This clonotype was observed a handful of times. V is TRBV27 and J is TRBJ2-7; maybe TRBD2 (5 bases). Between the trimmed V and J ends, which lost 3 bases and 4 bases, there was a span of 16 bases. The CDR3 sequence is 15 residues long. Germline lookup yields CDR1 MNHEY and CDR2 SMNVEV (reference sequence). CDR3 sequence: CASSFRRGFAYEQYF. In DNA form, the CDR3 reads TGTGCCAGCAGTTTTCGACGGGGATTTGCGTACGAGCAGTACTTC.

The count of this clonotype is one. The genes are TRBV20-1 and TRBJ2-3; either TRBD1 or TRBD2 may supply D (5 bases each). The germline V gene encodes CDR1 DFQATT and CDR2 SNEGSKA (reference sequence). The CDR3 has 14 amino acids. The V end was cut by 5 bases, the J end by 4 bases, with 16 bases between. The CDR3: CSADRGVTADTQYF. The DNA for the CDR3 is TGCAGTGCTGACCGAGGGGTCACCGCAGATACGCAGTATTTT.

This clonotype was seen many times. The genes are TRBV30 and TRBJ2-5; D is ambiguous. Looked up from germline, CDR1 is GTSNPN and CDR2 is SVGIG (reference sequence). The length of the CDR3 is 14 residues. V was clipped by 0 bases and J by 1 base, with 9 bases between them. The CDR3 region has the DNA TGTGCCTGGAGTGTAGGAAGGTCCCAAGAGACCCAGTACTTC. This encodes CAWSVGRSQETQYF.

The chain links TRBV12-3 or TRBV12-4 to TRBJ2-2, with D tentatively TRBD1 or TRBD2 (5 bases each). The V gene lost 5 bases and the J gene lost 6 bases, with 19 bases spanning the gap. The CDR3 has 16 residues. CDR3 sequence (DNA): TGTGCCAGCAGTCCCACGGGGCGGCCCTACGCCGGGGAGCTGTTTTTT. Translation: CASSPTGRPYAGELFF.

In the case of this clonotype: This is likely a read error, given that the CDR3 carries no conserved phenylalanine or tryptophan at its end. The chain uses TRBV5-1 and TRBJ1-2; the D gene is possibly TRBD1 (5 bases). The CDR3 loop spans 13 amino acids. The V gene's germline CDR1 is SGHRS and CDR2 YFSETQ. Trimming took 4 bases from V and 4 from J, leaving 11 bases between them. The CDR3 sequence: CASSPPGTYGYTL. CDR3 DNA: TGCGCCAGCAGCCCCCCGGGGACCTATGGCTACACCCTC.

The chain links TRBV29-1 to TRBJ1-5; D is ambiguous. The CDR3 covers 14 residues. Germline CDR1 and CDR2: SQVTM and ANQGSEA. V gave up 6 bases and J gave up 11 bases, with 23 bases separating them. Written as DNA, the CDR3 is TGCAGCGTGGGCCCAGCGGGAGGATCAGAGACCCAGCATTTT. It translates to CSVGPAGGSETQHF. Using reference TRBV29-1 and TRBJ1-5 for the parts outside the CDR3, the full variable domain is SAVISQKPSRDICQRGTSLTIQCQVDSQVTMMFWYRQQPGQSLTLIATANQGSEATYESGFVIDKFPISRPNLTFSTLTVSNMSPEDSSIYLCSVGPAGGSETQHFGDGTRLSIL.

A remark on this clonotype: The junction shows a germline mismatch at one end, possibly a read error. J is TRBJ1-2 and V is TRBV20-1, with 8 bases fitting TRBD1. This CDR3 has 11 amino acids. In germline, CDR1 is DFQATT, CDR2 SNEGSKA (reference sequence). The CDR3 is CSATGGPGTAF. DNA for the CDR3: TGCAGTGCAACAGGGGGTCCCGGGACAGCCTTC.

J is TRBJ2-7 and V is TRBV6-2 or TRBV6-3; 7 positions match TRBD2. The CDR3 contains 15 residues. V was pared by 4 bases and J by 0 bases, with 6 bases of the junction left unmatched. CDR1 is MNHEY and CDR2 is SVGEGT in the germline V gene. CDR3 in amino acids: CASSWSGMPSYEQYF. DNA for the CDR3: TGTGCCAGCAGTTGGAGCGGGATGCCCTCCTACGAGCAGTACTTC.

As to this clonotype: At one end the junction does not follow the germline gene, possibly because of a read error. The chain joins TRBV7-9 to TRBJ1-1, with D perhaps matching TRBD1 (6 bases). Germline lookup yields CDR1 SEHNR and CDR2 FQNEAQ (reference sequence). This CDR3 comprises 13 residues. Here the CDR3 reads CASSQGLDTEALF. CDR3 coding DNA: TGTGCCAGCAGCCAGGGGCTAGACACTGAAGCTCTCTTT.